These T cell receptor beta chains were read from a single sample in a study of CD8 T cells in Susac syndrome. Using its own MiXCR run on the immunoSEQ multiplex PCR reads, TCRdb lists one record per CDR3 protein. The sample consists of around 180,000 distinct CDR3 sequences, approximately 94% of them appearing once. Specimen: CD4+ T cells from PBMCs. The receptors were sampled from a human donor with multiple sclerosis. CDR3s include the opening cysteine and the closing phenylalanine or tryptophan. The D gene is left open where the match is weak.

V: TRBV12-3/TRBV12-4
J: TRBJ1-2
D: NA
DNA: TGTGCCAGCAGTTTCGGCAGGGATCGTGGCTACACCTTC
CDR3: CASSFGRDRGYTF

V: TRBV25-1
J: TRBJ1-5
D: TRBD1
DNA: TGTGCCACACAGGGGGCGGGCAATCAGCCCCAGCATTTT
CDR3: CATQGAGNQPQHF

V: TRBV29-1
J: TRBJ2-7
D: NA
DNA: TGCAGCGCCGGGGGCGGCGGAGGATCCTCCCGGCAGTACTTC
CDR3: CSAGGGGGSSRQYF

V: TRBV5-6
J: TRBJ2-6
D: NA
DNA: TGTGCCAGCAGCTTAGGGGGAGGCCCTGGGGCCAACGTCCTGACTTTC
CDR3: CASSLGGGPGANVLTF

V: TRBV9
J: TRBJ2-1
D: TRBD2
DNA: TGTGCCAGCAGCGGTTACGGGGGGGAGTACAATGAGCAGTTCTTC
CDR3: CASSGYGGEYNEQFF

V: TRBV5-1
J: TRBJ1-6
D: NA
DNA: TGCGCCAGCAGCTTTAATGGTGGAGATTCACCCCTCCACTTT
CDR3: CASSFNGGDSPLHF

V: TRBV7-2
J: TRBJ2-7
D: TRBD1
DNA: TGTGCCAGCAGCTCTGGACAGGGGGGGTTCTACGAGCAGTACTTC
CDR3: CASSSGQGGFYEQYF

V: TRBV11-1
J: TRBJ2-5
D: TRBD2
DNA: TGTGCCAGCAGCCCGGATCTTTGGACTAGGCAAGAGACCCAGTACTTC
CDR3: CASSPDLWTRQETQYF

V: TRBV13
J: TRBJ2-3
D: NA
DNA: TGTGCCAGCAGCTTAGGCCGAGCTAGCACAGATACGCAGTATTTT
CDR3: CASSLGRASTDTQYF

V: TRBV29-1
J: TRBJ1-1
D: TRBD1
DNA: TGCAGCGTTGACCCGACAGGGATGAACACTGAAGCTTTCTTT
CDR3: CSVDPTGMNTEAFF

V: TRBV9
J: TRBJ1-4
D: TRBD1
DNA: TGTGCCAGCAGCGGACAGGGTGGAAGGGAAAAACTGTTTTTT
CDR3: CASSGQGGREKLFF

V: TRBV20-1
J: TRBJ1-1
D: NA
DNA: TGCAGTGCTAGAGATAGGGTCCAGATGAACACTGAAGCTTTCTTT
CDR3: CSARDRVQMNTEAFF

V: TRBV5-4
J: TRBJ2-7
D: NA
DNA: TGTGCCAGCAGCTCGCCGGGACGGAGGACCTACGAGCAGTACTTC
CDR3: CASSSPGRRTYEQYF

V: TRBV25-1
J: TRBJ1-1
D: NA
DNA: TGTGCCAGCAGTGAAGGGACCGAAGCTTTCTTT
CDR3: CASSEGTEAFF

V: TRBV5-1
J: TRBJ2-1
D: NA
DNA: TGCGCCAGCAGTTGGGGTTATGAGCAGTTCTTC
CDR3: CASSWGYEQFF

V: TRBV4-1
J: TRBJ2-5
D: NA
DNA: TGCGCCAGCAGCCAGTGGAGATGGGAGACCCAGTACTTC
CDR3: CASSQWRWETQYF

V: TRBV5-4
J: TRBJ1-2
D: NA
DNA: TGTGCCAGCAGCTTAAAGGGGTGGTATGGCTACACCTTC
CDR3: CASSLKGWYGYTF

V: TRBV7-9
J: TRBJ1-4
D: NA
DNA: TGTGCCAACGACCAAGGGGTCGGGGAAAAACTGTTTTTT
CDR3: CANDQGVGEKLFF

V: TRBV6-5
J: TRBJ1-2
D: NA
DNA: TGTGCCAGCAGGCCGGGTTCTAACTATGGCTACACCTTC
CDR3: CASRPGSNYGYTF

V: TRBV2
J: TRBJ2-7
D: NA
DNA: TGTGCCAGCAATGACAAGACCTACGAGCAGTACTTC
CDR3: CASNDKTYEQYF

V: TRBV6-5
J: TRBJ1-6
D: NA
DNA: TGTGCCAGCAGTATCCCCTCCTTT
CDR3: CASSIPSF

V: TRBV7-9
J: TRBJ1-1
D: NA
DNA: TGTGCCAGCAGCGCCTCCGGGACTCACGGTACTGAAGCTTTCTTT
CDR3: CASSASGTHGTEAFF

V: TRBV20-1
J: TRBJ2-1
D: NA
DNA: TGCAGTGCTAGGGCCGGGACAACGAACGGTTCCTACAATGAGCAGTTCTTC
CDR3: CSARAGTTNGSYNEQFF

V: TRBV20-1
J: TRBJ1-5
D: NA
DNA: TGCAGTGCTGGAGGGAGGCAGTGGGGTCAGCCCCAGCATTTT
CDR3: CSAGGRQWGQPQHF

V: TRBV12-3/TRBV12-4
J: TRBJ1-1
D: NA
DNA: TGTGCCAGCAGTTTAGGCTCCCTAGTTCCCGAAGCTTTCTTT
CDR3: CASSLGSLVPEAFF

V: TRBV6-5
J: TRBJ2-5
D: TRBD1
DNA: TGTGCCAGCTCTCCCTCCGGGACAGGGCGGGAGACCCAGTACTTC
CDR3: CASSPSGTGRETQYF

V: TRBV10-3
J: TRBJ2-5
D: NA
DNA: TGTGCCATCAGTGAGCAGTCAAATTCAGAGACCCAGTACTTC
CDR3: CAISEQSNSETQYF